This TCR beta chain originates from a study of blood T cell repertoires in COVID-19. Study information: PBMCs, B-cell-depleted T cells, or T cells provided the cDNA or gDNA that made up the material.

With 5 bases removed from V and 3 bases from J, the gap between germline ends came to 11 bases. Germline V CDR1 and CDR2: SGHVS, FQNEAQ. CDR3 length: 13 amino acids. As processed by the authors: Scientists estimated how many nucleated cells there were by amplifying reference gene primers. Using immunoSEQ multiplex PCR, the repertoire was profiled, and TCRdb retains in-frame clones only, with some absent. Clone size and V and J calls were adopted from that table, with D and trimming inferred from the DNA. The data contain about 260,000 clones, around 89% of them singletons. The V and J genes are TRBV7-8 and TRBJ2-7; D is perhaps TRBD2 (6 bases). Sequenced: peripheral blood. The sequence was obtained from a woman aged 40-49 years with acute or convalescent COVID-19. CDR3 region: CASSAGPSYEQYV. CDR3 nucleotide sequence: TGTGCCAGCAGCGCGGGACCTAGCTACGAGCAGTACGTC.